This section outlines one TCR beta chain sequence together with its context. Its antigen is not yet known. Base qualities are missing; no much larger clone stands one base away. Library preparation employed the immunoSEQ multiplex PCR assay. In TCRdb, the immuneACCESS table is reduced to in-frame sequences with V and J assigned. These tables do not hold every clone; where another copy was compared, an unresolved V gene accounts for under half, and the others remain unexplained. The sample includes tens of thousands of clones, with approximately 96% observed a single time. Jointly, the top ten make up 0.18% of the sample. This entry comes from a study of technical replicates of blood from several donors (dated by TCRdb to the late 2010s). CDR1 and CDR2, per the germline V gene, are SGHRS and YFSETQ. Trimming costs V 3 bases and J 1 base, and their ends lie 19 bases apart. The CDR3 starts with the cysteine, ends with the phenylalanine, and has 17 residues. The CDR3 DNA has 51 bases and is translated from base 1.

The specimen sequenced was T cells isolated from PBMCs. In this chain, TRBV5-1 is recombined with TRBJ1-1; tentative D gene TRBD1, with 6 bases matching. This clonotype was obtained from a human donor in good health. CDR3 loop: CASSSEPGDTTNTEAFF. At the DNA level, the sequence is TGCGCCAGCAGCTCGGAACCTGGGGACACCACGAACACTGAAGCTTTCTTT. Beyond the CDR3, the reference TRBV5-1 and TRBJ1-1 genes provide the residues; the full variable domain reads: KAGVTQTPRYLIKTRGQQVTLSCSPISGHRSVSWYQQTPGQGLQFLFEYFSETQRNKGNFPGRFSGRQFSNSRSEMNVSTLELGDSALYLCASSSEPGDTTNTEAFFGQGTRLTVV.